A selection of T cell receptor beta chains follows, all from one sample in a study of cytomegalovirus exposure and HLA in healthy donors. Profiled with immunoSEQ multiplex PCR; TCRdb holds only in-frame clones, not every one. The profile covers 150,000 to 200,000 clones, with 80% to 90% appearing a single time and about a tenth taken by the ten largest. The sequenced sample was PBMCs. Receptors were obtained from a man aged 18 to 30 in good health and CMV-seropositive. Both conserved end residues are part of each CDR3. D genes are given only for firm matches. Only some rows state a clone size, as once, few, many or a class for expanded clones.

d_call,j_call,clone_size,v_call,cdr3_aa,cdr3_nt
TRBD1,TRBJ1-2,-,TRBV7-9,CASSQRRDRAGGYTF,TGTGCCAGCAGCCAGCGAAGGGACAGGGCAGGTGGCTACACCTTC
TRBD2,TRBJ2-3,-,TRBV7-6,CASSPTSGGRTDTQYF,TGTGCCAGCAGCCCTACTAGCGGGGGCCGCACAGATACGCAGTATTTT
-,TRBJ2-3,-,TRBV5-4,CASSLAGGRGWADTQYF,TGTGCCAGCAGCTTGGCCGGGGGACGGGGTTGGGCAGATACGCAGTATTTT
-,TRBJ2-7,-,TRBV18,CASSPADTPYEQYF,TGTGCCAGCTCACCGGCAGATACCCCCTACGAGCAGTACTTC
-,TRBJ2-4,once,TRBV5-1,CASSSTTRQRKNIQYF,TGCGCCAGCAGCTCGACAACCCGGCAGCGGAAAAACATTCAGTACTTC
-,TRBJ1-1,-,TRBV7-9,CSSSLAVRGTAFF,TGTTCCAGCAGCTTAGCGGTGCGGGGAACGGCTTTCTTT
TRBD1,TRBJ1-2,-,TRBV19,CASSIVRQGIDYGYTF,TGTGCCAGTAGTATAGTACGACAGGGGATCGACTATGGCTACACCTTC
TRBD1,TRBJ1-6,-,TRBV5-4,CASGQGVSPLHF,TGTGCCAGCGGACAGGGTGTTTCACCCCTCCACTTT
-,TRBJ1-1,-,TRBV6-1,CASSATVTEAFF,TGTGCCAGCAGCGCAACAGTAACTGAAGCTTTCTTT
TRBD1,TRBJ1-2,-,TRBV5-5,CASSLGGTATYGYTF,TGTGCCAGCAGCTTGGGAGGGACAGCTACCTATGGCTACACCTTC
-,TRBJ2-2,-,TRBV7-2,CASSLGRRGTTGELFF,TGTGCCAGCAGCTTAGGTCGGCGGGGAACCACCGGGGAGCTGTTTTTT
TRBD1,TRBJ2-1,-,TRBV5-4,CASSLDRASYNEQFF,TGTGCCAGCAGCTTAGACAGGGCTTCCTACAATGAGCAGTTCTTC
TRBD2,TRBJ2-2,once,TRBV9,CASSVGAGGYTGELFF,TGTGCCAGCAGCGTAGGGGCGGGGGGTTACACCGGGGAGCTGTTTTTT
TRBD2,TRBJ2-3,-,TRBV6-1,CASSETSGGASSTDTQYF,TGTGCCAGCAGTGAGACTAGCGGGGGGGCCTCTAGCACAGATACGCAGTATTTT
TRBD2,TRBJ2-7,-,TRBV18,CASSQLAGSSYEQYF,TGTGCCAGCTCCCAACTAGCGGGGAGTTCCTACGAGCAGTACTTC
-,TRBJ2-5,-,TRBV6-1,CASSSSIGTQYF,TGTGCCAGCAGTTCTAGCATCGGGACCCAGTACTTC
TRBD1,TRBJ1-1,-,TRBV6-6,CASSTQGAMNTEAFF,TGTGCCAGCTCCACACAGGGGGCAATGAACACTGAAGCTTTCTTT
TRBD1,TRBJ2-2,once,TRBV5-4,CASSRTGLNTGELFF,TGTGCCAGCAGTCGGACAGGACTGAACACCGGGGAGCTGTTTTTT
TRBD1,TRBJ1-1,-,TRBV29-1,CSVELTGTAEAFF,TGCAGCGTTGAACTGACAGGGACGGCTGAAGCTTTCTTT
-,TRBJ1-6,-,TRBV27,CASSSGRSNSPLHF,TGTGCCAGCAGTTCAGGGAGGTCTAATTCACCCCTCCACTTT
-,TRBJ2-6,-,TRBV7-3,CASSQGPFSGANVLTF,TGTGCCAGCAGCCAGGGTCCCTTCTCTGGGGCCAACGTCCTGACTTTC
-,TRBJ1-1,-,TRBV28,CASSLLGDTEAFF,TGTGCCAGCAGTTTATTGGGAGACACTGAAGCTTTCTTT
-,TRBJ2-2,-,TRBV15,CATSRDLGGNTGELFF,TGTGCCACCAGCAGAGATCTCGGGGGGAACACCGGGGAGCTGTTTTTT
-,TRBJ1-1,-,TRBV1,CTSSPWTVWRNTEAFF,TGCACCAGCAGCCCCTGGACAGTTTGGAGGAACACTGAAGCTTTCTTT
-,TRBJ2-2,-,TRBV9,CASSVNVDKANTGELFF,TGTGCCAGCAGCGTAAATGTCGACAAAGCGAACACCGGGGAGCTGTTTTTT
-,TRBJ1-3,-,TRBV7-9,CASSNPENSGNTIYF,TGTGCCAGCAGTAATCCAGAAAACTCTGGAAACACCATATATTTT
-,TRBJ1-6,-,TRBV6-1,CASKFQGVSPLHF,TGTGCCAGCAAGTTCCAGGGCGTTTCACCCCTCCACTTT
-,TRBJ1-2,once,TRBV15,CATSRDRGSRGYTF,TGTGCCACCAGCAGAGATAGGGGGAGCCGAGGCTACACCTTC
-,TRBJ1-6,-,TRBV19,CASGRQVTSYNSPLHF,TGTGCCAGTGGCCGACAGGTTACCTCCTATAATTCACCCCTCCACTTT
-,TRBJ1-4,few,TRBV7-9,CASSPRQAVAEKLFF,TGTGCCAGCAGCCCCCGACAGGCCGTAGCTGAAAAACTGTTTTTT
TRBD2,TRBJ2-7,-,TRBV4-1,CASSQAGTREAYEQYF,TGCGCCAGCAGCCAGGCGGGGACTAGGGAAGCCTACGAGCAGTACTTC
-,TRBJ2-3,-,TRBV7-2,CASSPKTRETQYF,TGTGCCAGCAGCCCGAAAACTCGGGAAACGCAGTATTTT
-,TRBJ2-3,-,TRBV7-8,CASSPTTGGPDTQYF,TGTGCCAGCAGTCCGACTACCGGGGGGCCAGATACGCAGTATTTT
-,TRBJ2-3,-,TRBV7-2,CASSLVVDTQYF,TGTGCCAGCAGCTTAGTAGTAGATACGCAGTATTTT
-,TRBJ2-7,-,TRBV6-6,CASRGPSSYEQYF,TGTGCCAGCAGGGGCCCGTCGAGCTACGAGCAGTACTTC
TRBD1,TRBJ2-7,-,TRBV6-5,CATSQGWASYEQYF,TGTGCCACCTCACAGGGGTGGGCTTCATACGAGCAGTACTTC
TRBD1,TRBJ2-7,once,TRBV28,CASTLGTVASYEQYF,TGTGCCAGCACCCTAGGGACAGTTGCCTCCTACGAGCAGTACTTC
TRBD2,TRBJ2-3,-,TRBV9,CASSVAGTRGTDTQYF,TGTGCCAGCAGCGTAGCCGGGACTAGGGGCACAGATACGCAGTATTTT
-,TRBJ1-5,-,TRBV30,CAWSAGGAEQPQHF,TGTGCCTGGTCGGCCGGGGGGGCGGAACAGCCCCAGCATTTT
-,TRBJ2-7,-,TRBV10-3,CAISDGGPSYEQYF,TGTGCCATCAGTGACGGGGGGCCCTCCTACGAGCAGTACTTC
-,TRBJ1-6,-,TRBV5-1,CASSPVIGQFNSPLHF,TGCGCCAGCAGCCCAGTGATCGGACAGTTTAATTCACCCCTCCACTTT
-,TRBJ1-1,-,TRBV6-1,CASSVGRGFNTEAFF,TGTGCCAGCAGTGTAGGCAGGGGTTTTAACACTGAAGCTTTCTTT
-,TRBJ2-2,-,TRBV11-1,CASSPTSRDTGELFF,TGTGCCAGCAGCCCTACTAGTCGTGACACCGGGGAGCTGTTTTTT
-,TRBJ1-1,-,TRBV6-6,CASSFGGNTEAFF,TGTGCCAGCAGTTTCGGGGGGAACACTGAAGCTTTCTTT
TRBD2,TRBJ2-2,-,TRBV2,CASSETSDPTGELFF,TGTGCCAGCAGTGAGACTAGCGACCCCACCGGGGAGCTGTTTTTT
-,TRBJ2-7,-,TRBV19,CASSIAPGQGSYEQYF,TGTGCCAGTAGTATAGCCCCCGGCCAGGGATCCTACGAGCAGTACTTC
TRBD1,TRBJ2-1,-,TRBV19,CASSRAGGPEQFF,TGTGCCAGTAGTAGGGCAGGGGGTCCTGAGCAGTTCTTC
TRBD1,TRBJ1-5,-,TRBV28,CASRNSGTGGRNQPQHF,TGTGCCAGCAGAAACTCCGGGACAGGGGGCCGGAATCAGCCCCAGCATTTT
-,TRBJ2-7,-,TRBV9,CASSPLAAGSLYEQYF,TGTGCCAGCAGCCCTCTGGCGGCGGGGAGCCTCTACGAGCAGTACTTC
-,TRBJ1-4,-,TRBV7-2,CATDRNNEKLFF,TGTGCCACTGACAGAAATAATGAAAAACTGTTTTTT
TRBD1,TRBJ2-3,-,TRBV7-9,CASSSGQGLATQYF,TGTGCCAGCAGCTCGGGACAGGGGCTAGCTACGCAGTATTTT
TRBD2,TRBJ2-3,-,TRBV5-1,CASSPHAGTSYADTQYF,TGCGCCAGCAGCCCCCACGCCGGGACTAGCTACGCAGATACGCAGTATTTT
-,TRBJ2-5,-,TRBV30,CAWSVRLGTQYF,TGTGCCTGGAGTGTACGCCTAGGGACCCAGTACTTC
TRBD1,TRBJ2-1,-,TRBV4-1,CASSPNAGQGNEQFF,TGCGCCAGCAGCCCAAACGCCGGACAGGGCAATGAGCAGTTCTTC
TRBD2,TRBJ2-1,-,TRBV6-6,CATTTAGNYNEQFF,TGTGCCACCACCACAGCGGGGAACTACAATGAGCAGTTCTTC
TRBD1,TRBJ2-5,-,TRBV18,CASSKGTGGEETQYF,TGTGCCAGCTCCAAGGGGACAGGAGGGGAAGAGACCCAGTACTTC
TRBD1,TRBJ1-2,-,TRBV7-9,CASSSSGTGGGYTF,TGTGCCAGCAGCTCCTCCGGGACAGGGGGCGGCTACACCTTC
TRBD2,TRBJ2-5,-,TRBV5-4,CASSPPTSGGFKRETQYF,TGTGCCAGCAGCCCGCCGACTAGCGGGGGCTTCAAACGAGAGACCCAGTACTTC
TRBD1,TRBJ2-3,-,TRBV30,CAWSLDRGRATDTQYF,TGTGCCTGGAGCCTGGACAGGGGAAGGGCCACAGATACGCAGTATTTT